This T cell receptor (beta chain) appears in the sequencing data of a study of blood T cells in healthy people across ages. Study-wide results and caveats: A strong correlation was found between TCR beta diversity and the percentage of naive T cells. There were more naive CD4+ cells and higher diversity in long-lived donors than in aged donors.

Healthy Caucasian individuals from Russia aged about 6 to 90 were enrolled as donors. Drawing of peripheral blood yielded about 9.8 milliliters from each donor. The CDR3 covers 14 residues. Trimming took 3 bases from V and 0 from J, leaving 8 bases between them. Per the germline V gene, CDR1 is MNHNS and CDR2 is SASEGT. Primed by a sample-barcoded 5' primer and a J-beta primer mix, a second PCR proceeded for about 6 to 12 cycles. TCRdb analysed the 5' RACE reads with MiXCR anew, one entry per CDR3 protein. The sample records fewer than 1.5 million distinct CDR3 sequences, around 42% being singletons. This clonotype occurred a few times. The antigen is not known.

The rearrangement links TRBV6-1 to TRBJ1-2; D is undetermined. The material sequenced was blood. The origin of this receptor is a woman in her late teens or twenties in good health. The CDR3 DNA is TGTGCCAGCAGTGAGTCTCCAGCTAACTATGGCTACACCTTC. Residues: CASSESPANYGYTF.